This TCR beta chain originates from a study of cytomegalovirus exposure and HLA in healthy donors. V was clipped by 7 bases and J by 4 bases, with 13 bases between them. This CDR3 is 13 amino acids long. Germline V gives CDR1 SGHRS, CDR2 YFSETQ. A note on this clone: Its cognate antigen is unknown.

60 Vbeta and 13 Jbeta primers were used in PCR. Here immunoSEQ multiplex PCR was the method, and the copy in TCRdb shows in-frame clones only, minus some. This table holds fewer than 200,000 clones, approximately 80% found once. General observations from the study: Through in vitro validation, three CMV-associated chains were shown to be specific for CMV antigens. For most TCR beta V segments, an earlier analysis put the productive rate at about 90% or about 30% of the time.

Unrecorded immune exposures were likely, despite nominal health at sampling. The source of this sequence is a man aged 18 to 30 in good health and CMV-seropositive. This chain uses TRBV5-1 with TRBJ2-3, with D possibly TRBD1 on 6 matching bases. Specimen: PBMCs. Here the CDR3 reads CASQQGMADTQYF. The CDR3 DNA reads TGCGCCAGCCAACAGGGAATGGCAGATACGCAGTATTTT.